This is a list of T cell receptor beta chains from one sample in a study of PD-1 blockade in classical Hodgkin lymphoma. Libraries were prepared by immunoSEQ multiplex PCR; TCRdb keeps only in-frame clonotypes and omits some of them. Seen here are tens of thousands of clones, over 65% observed once, and the top ten hold 15% to 20%. This specimen was peripheral blood mononuclear cells (PBMCs), taken before the second cycle of nivolumab. The receptors stem from a human donor with classical Hodgkin lymphoma. CDR3s include the opening cysteine and the closing phenylalanine or tryptophan. The order of the fields is CDR3 DNA, CDR3 protein, J gene, V gene, clone size, CDR3 length, D gene. D genes are given only for firm matches. Clone size is given for some rows only: seen once, a few or many times, or a class if the clone is expanded.

TGTGCTAGTGGTTTCTTACCTGAGACTGAAGCTTTCTTT CASGFLPETEAFF TRBJ1-1 TRBV12-5 NA 13 NA
TGCAGCGCCTATCTTACCAGGGGGTCATCCTACGAGCAGTACTTC CSAYLTRGSSYEQYF TRBJ2-7 TRBV29-1 NA 15 TRBD1
TGTGCCATCAGTGAAGGTGGAAAGTTGACTGAAGCTTTCTTT CAISEGGKLTEAFF TRBJ1-1 TRBV10-3 NA 14 NA
TGTGCCAGCAGTTCTTTCGGACAGGGGGCGGCCGAGCAGTACTTC CASSSFGQGAAEQYF TRBJ2-7 TRBV7-2 once 15 TRBD1
TGCGCCAGCAGCTTGCAGGGGGCGCGAAGTTCACCCCTCCACTTT CASSLQGARSSPLHF TRBJ1-6 TRBV5-1 NA 15 TRBD1
TGTGCCAGCAGTCCCTCTAGCGGGGGAACAGATACGCAGTATTTT CASSPSSGGTDTQYF TRBJ2-3 TRBV6-5 NA 15 TRBD2
TGTGCCAGCAGCTTAAATCGGGACCAAGAGACCCAGTACTTC CASSLNRDQETQYF TRBJ2-5 TRBV11-2 NA 14 NA
TGTGCCAGCAGCAATAGCGGGGGGGCCCTGGTCTACGAGCAGTACTTC CASSNSGGALVYEQYF TRBJ2-7 TRBV7-2 once 16 TRBD2
TGTGCCAGCAGTATCGAGCGGGACACCGGGGAGCTGTTTTTT CASSIERDTGELFF TRBJ2-2 TRBV6-4 NA 14 NA
TGCGCCAGCACCGCCGGGACAACGGAGGGGGAAAAACTGTTTTTT CASTAGTTEGEKLFF TRBJ1-4 TRBV4-1 NA 15 NA
TGTGCCAGCAGCCGACGGGGGGGATACACAGATACGCAGTATTTT CASSRRGGYTDTQYF TRBJ2-3 TRBV11-2 NA 15 TRBD2
TGCAGCGCCGGACTACCCCAAGAGACCCAGTACTTC CSAGLPQETQYF TRBJ2-5 TRBV29-1 NA 12 NA
TGCGCCAGCAGCGGCGCCCGGGTTTACGACGAGCAGTACTTC CASSGARVYDEQYF TRBJ2-7 TRBV5-1 NA 14 NA
TGTGCCAGCAGCTTAGGGACAGCAACCTACGAGCAGTACTTC CASSLGTATYEQYF TRBJ2-7 TRBV7-9 NA 14 NA
TGTGCCAGCAGCTTGGCTGAGACGGTTCACCACTTC CASSLAETVHHF TRBJ2-7 TRBV5-5 NA 12 NA
TGTGCCAGCAGCGGTGTTTGGACAACCGCGGACACCGGGGAGCTGTTTTTT CASSGVWTTADTGELFF TRBJ2-2 TRBV14 medium-sized 17 NA
TGTGCCAGCAGTTCCACAGGGTCCTGGAGAACCCAGTACTTC CASSSTGSWRTQYF TRBJ2-5 TRBV6-5 NA 14 NA
TGTGCCAGCTCACTTCGGACAGCCAGGGATGAGCAGTTCTTC CASSLRTARDEQFF TRBJ2-1 TRBV18 NA 14 NA
TGTGCCAGCTCACCAACAGGGCAGAACACTGAAGCTTTCTTT CASSPTGQNTEAFF TRBJ1-1 TRBV18 NA 14 NA
TGTGCCAGCAGCCTCGCCGGGGGGAGTGAAAAACTGTTTTTT CASSLAGGSEKLFF TRBJ1-4 TRBV7-9 NA 14 NA
TGTGCCAGCAGCTTTCAGTTGACCTACAATGAGCAGTTCTTC CASSFQLTYNEQFF TRBJ2-1 TRBV7-9 NA 14 NA
TGTGCCAGCAGCTCCCTCCGGGACAGGTGGGACGAGCAGTACTTC CASSSLRDRWDEQYF TRBJ2-7 TRBV7-9 NA 15 TRBD1
TGTGCCAGCAGCTTAGCGGCAGTCACTGAAGCTTTCTTT CASSLAAVTEAFF TRBJ1-1 TRBV11-2 NA 13 NA
TGCGCCAGCAGCGCTCGGGGGATTGTGACAGGCGGGGAGCTGTTTTTT CASSARGIVTGGELFF TRBJ2-2 TRBV10-2 NA 16 NA
TGCGCCAGCGCCGAGGACAGGGCTTTAATGGAGACCCAGTACTTC CASAEDRALMETQYF TRBJ2-5 TRBV4-1 NA 15 TRBD1
TGCGCCAGCAGCCAAGCTCGGGAGGACAGGGAAGGCGAGCAGTACTTC CASSQAREDREGEQYF TRBJ2-7 TRBV4-1 NA 16 NA
TGTGCCAGCAAACAGGGGAGGGGCAATCAGCCCCAGCATTTT CASKQGRGNQPQHF TRBJ1-5 TRBV2 many 14 TRBD1
TGTGCCAGCAATGGCCCGGGGGGCGGCGAGACCCAGTACTTC CASNGPGGGETQYF TRBJ2-5 TRBV6-1 NA 14 NA
TGTGCCAGCAGTTACTCCCAAGAGACTGAAGCTTTCTTT CASSYSQETEAFF TRBJ1-1 TRBV6-6 once 13 NA
TGTGCCAGCAGCGCCCCCAGGCAGGGGGCCGCGAGGTTTAATGAAAAACTGTTTTTT CASSAPRQGAARFNEKLFF TRBJ1-4 TRBV11-2 NA 19 TRBD1
TGCGCCAGCAGCTTGGAAGGACAGCTCGAATTAGGAAACACCATATATTTT CASSLEGQLELGNTIYF TRBJ1-3 TRBV5-1 once 17 NA
TGTGCCAGCAGTATTCAGACCGGGCGCGCACATACGCAGTATTTT CASSIQTGRAHTQYF TRBJ2-3 TRBV6-1 NA 15 NA
TGTGCCAGCAGCGTAGGTGGGACAGGAGACTCCTACGAGCAGTACTTC CASSVGGTGDSYEQYF TRBJ2-7 TRBV9 NA 16 TRBD1
TGTGCCACCCTCGGACAGGGGGAAACCCAGTACTTC CATLGQGETQYF TRBJ2-5 TRBV10-3 NA 12 TRBD1
TGTGCCAGCAGCTCAGCGAGGGGGCTCGGTGGTTCACCCCTCCACTTT CASSSARGLGGSPLHF TRBJ1-6 TRBV7-6 NA 16 TRBD1
TGTGCCAGCAGTTTTCAGGGTTGGCAGCCCCAGCATTTT CASSFQGWQPQHF TRBJ1-5 TRBV27 once 13 NA
TGTGCCAGCAGCTCGACTAGCGGGGGGGCCAGTGAGCAGTTCTTC CASSSTSGGASEQFF TRBJ2-1 TRBV7-3 NA 15 TRBD2
TGTGCCATCAGTGAGTGGGACAGGGGGCTTCAGGCTTTCTTT CAISEWDRGLQAFF TRBJ1-1 TRBV10-3 NA 14 TRBD1
TGCGCCAGCAGCTACGGACAGATGTATGGCTACAACACCTTC CASSYGQMYGYNTF TRBJ1-2 TRBV5-1 NA 14 NA
TGTGCCAGTAGTAACCAAGACAGGGGGCAAGAGACCCAGTACTTC CASSNQDRGQETQYF TRBJ2-5 TRBV19 NA 15 TRBD1
TGTGCCAGCTCACCAGACAGGGGCTATCAGCCCCAGCATTTT CASSPDRGYQPQHF TRBJ1-5 TRBV18 few 14 TRBD1
TGTGCCAGCAGCCGTAGCGTTAGCTCCTACAATGAGCAGTTCTTC CASSRSVSSYNEQFF TRBJ2-1 TRBV14 NA 15 NA
TGTGCCAGCTCACCGACCGGGACTACCGGGGGCGGGGAGCTGTTTTTT CASSPTGTTGGGELFF TRBJ2-2 TRBV18 NA 16 TRBD2
TGTGCCAGCAGCTTAGGGACGCTCCTTTGGAACACTGAAGCTTTCTTT CASSLGTLLWNTEAFF TRBJ1-1 TRBV7-9 NA 16 NA
TGTGCCAGCAGCTTAAAAGGGAGCGCTGAAGCTTTCTTT CASSLKGSAEAFF TRBJ1-1 TRBV7-3 NA 13 NA
TGTGCCTGGAGTCCCCTGGGAGGGGGCTACACCTTC CAWSPLGGGYTF TRBJ1-2 TRBV30 NA 12 NA
TGTGCCACCCGGGGACAGGGCGGCACTGAAGCTTTCTTT CATRGQGGTEAFF TRBJ1-1 TRBV6-1 NA 13 TRBD1
TGTGCCAGCAGTGTAGGCAGGGAGAACACTGAAGCTTTCTTT CASSVGRENTEAFF TRBJ1-1 TRBV2 NA 14 NA
TGTGCCAGTAGGGCAAATGGCGAAGAAGAGCAGTACTTC CASRANGEEEQYF TRBJ2-7 TRBV19 NA 13 NA
TGCGCCAGCAGCCAGGCTCTAGCGGGGGGATACAATGAGCAGTTCTTC CASSQALAGGYNEQFF TRBJ2-1 TRBV4-1 NA 16 TRBD2